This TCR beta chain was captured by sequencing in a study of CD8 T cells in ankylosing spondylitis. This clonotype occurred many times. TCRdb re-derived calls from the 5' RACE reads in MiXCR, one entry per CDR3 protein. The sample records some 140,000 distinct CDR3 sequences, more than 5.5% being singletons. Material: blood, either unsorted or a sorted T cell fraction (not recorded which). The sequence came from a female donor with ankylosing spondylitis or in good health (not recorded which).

The CDR3 DNA sequence: TGTGCCAGCAGCGCCTCGGGACAGGGGGCCTACGAGCAGTACTTC. This gives the protein CASSASGQGAYEQYF. The gene calls are TRBV9 and TRBJ2-7, with TRBD1 identical over 11 bases. Germline trimming cut 3 bases from V and 2 bases from J; bases unmatched to any gene: 4. Germline values: CDR1 SGDLS, CDR2 YYNGEE. The CDR3 contains 15 residues.